One and the same sample provided the 3 T cell receptor beta chains below, sequenced in a study of tumor-infiltrating lymphocytes in primary liver carcinoma. Unsorted whole blood supplied the RNA, and germline DNA was extracted too. Production of TCR beta cDNA used 400 to 600 ng total RNA together with a constant-region primer. For TCR beta, libraries were produced by three nested multiplex PCR rounds using slightly modified ARM-PCR. Investigators reported that the first two PCR rounds, at 9 to 11 cycles each, used TRBV1-TRBV30 forward primers with a C-beta reverse primer. TCRdb re-called the multiplex PCR reads through MiXCR, storing one row per CDR3 protein. The sample shows fewer than 350,000 distinct CDR3 sequences, 60% to 80% of them seen only once. The sample consisted of peripheral blood. Source of these receptors: a man in his forties or fifties with primary liver carcinoma and hepatitis B virus infection.

This clonotype was recorded at least ten times. V usage is TRBV29-1 and J usage is TRBJ1-3, with D possibly TRBD1 on 5 matching bases. Germline V gives CDR1 SQVTM, CDR2 ANQGSEA. The V end was cut by 3 bases, the J end by 4 bases, with 7 bases between. CDR3 length: 12 amino acids. The CDR3 protein is CSVDKGGNTIYF. The CDR3 region has the DNA TGCAGCGTTGATAAGGGGGGAAACACCATATATTTT.

This clonotype was counted ten times or more. The V call is TRBV6-2 or TRBV6-3, the J call TRBJ1-2; weak D call: TRBD1 (6 bases). Germline loops: CDR1 MNHEY, CDR2 SVGEGT. The V gene lost 6 bases and the J gene lost 2 bases, with 19 bases spanning the gap. The CDR3 covers 16 residues. In DNA, the CDR3 is TGTGCCAGCAGCCCGACAGGAAAGGGCGCGAACTATGGCTACACCTTC. Translated, it gives CASSPTGKGANYGYTF.

Regarding this clonotype: Just one base apart from a much larger clone, this may be a read error. The V and J genes are TRBV10-3 and TRBJ2-1; 7 bases map to TRBD1. With V trimmed by 8 bases and J by 12 bases, 7 bases remained unmatched. CDR1 and CDR2 (germline): ENHRY, SYGVKD. The CDR3 sequence is 11 residues long. CDR3 sequence: CAIATGDVQFF. Here the CDR3 DNA reads TGTGCCATCGCAACAGGGGATGTGCAGTTCTTC.